The clone carrying this T cell receptor (beta chain) was picked up many times. Its antigen is currently unknown. These data originate in a study of T cells in Graves' hyperthyroidism and ophthalmopathy. General study points: A 13 V-J signature model discriminated ophthalmopathy versus stable hyperthyroidism. Appearing also in blood were most of the thyroid clonotypes expanded above 0.001.

RNA transcripts served as the template for amplifying TCR beta CDR3 regions. Using the HTBI primer set, a first-round RT-PCR was run on the TCR CDR3. TCRdb reprocessed the multiplex PCR reads via MiXCR and lists one record per CDR3 protein. The sample yields under 350,000 distinct CDR3 sequences, around 15% seen once. For ophthalmopathy patients, the Clinical Activity Score was at least 3 and the NOSPECS grade at least 4; duration was under 3 months. Each 10 ml fresh peripheral blood draw supplied the PBMCs. Sequencing was done on a sample of blood. This clonotype originated in a woman aged 60-75 years with Graves' ophthalmopathy.

CDR3 DNA sequence: TGTGCCAGCTCACCTGGCCGGGATCAGCCCCAGCATTTT. This sequence encodes CASSPGRDQPQHF. The V and J genes are TRBV18 and TRBJ1-5, with D unclear. Trimming took off 3 bases at V and 5 bases at J, with 8 bases between the two ends. The CDR3 spans 13 residues. Germline CDR1 reads KGHSH; CDR2 reads LQKENI.